This is a list of T cell receptor beta chains from one sample in a study of shared clonotypes between healthy human individuals. Data came from immunoSEQ multiplex PCR; TCRdb stores just in-frame clones and leaves some out. The sample shows fewer than 850,000 clones, 90% to 98% of them seen only once. The source material was naive CD8+ T cells sorted from blood. The receptors were sampled from a man aged 30 to 45 in good health. CDR3s include the opening cysteine and the closing phenylalanine or tryptophan. The D gene is left open where the match is weak. Size values are once, few and many counts, or a class for expanded clones, and some rows have none.

J	size	V	D	CDR3	DNA
TRBJ2-2	NA	TRBV5-1	NA	CASSLPGSANTGELFF	TGCGCCAGCAGCCTCCCCGGGAGCGCGAACACCGGGGAGCTGTTTTTT
TRBJ2-1	NA	TRBV6-1	NA	CASSDRVGYNEQFF	TGTGCCAGCAGTGACAGGGTGGGATACAATGAGCAGTTCTTC
TRBJ2-1	few	TRBV11-2	NA	CASSLDNNEQFF	TGTGCCAGCAGCTTAGACAACAATGAGCAGTTCTTC
TRBJ2-7	NA	TRBV27	TRBD1	CASSLAPPTGGKTYEQYF	TGTGCCAGCAGTTTAGCCCCTCCCACAGGGGGCAAAACCTACGAGCAGTACTTC
TRBJ2-3	NA	TRBV9	NA	CASSSLPRRTDTQYF	TGTGCCAGCAGCTCCCTTCCGAGGCGCACAGATACGCAGTATTTT
TRBJ2-7	NA	TRBV5-6	NA	CASSFGTDYEQYF	TGTGCCAGCAGCTTTGGGACCGACTACGAGCAGTACTTC
TRBJ2-1	NA	TRBV28	TRBD1	CASSFRGQPYNEQFF	TGTGCCAGCAGTTTCAGGGGGCAACCCTACAATGAGCAGTTCTTC
TRBJ1-4	NA	TRBV7-9	NA	CASTSGGSNEKLFF	TGTGCCAGCACCTCGGGGGGCTCTAATGAAAAACTGTTTTTT
TRBJ2-5	NA	TRBV25-1	TRBD1	CASRDRQGLRETQYF	TGTGCCAGCAGGGATCGACAGGGATTGCGAGAGACCCAGTACTTC
TRBJ1-2	NA	TRBV9	NA	CASGWGVTNYGYTF	TGTGCCAGCGGTTGGGGGGTCACTAACTATGGCTACACCTTC
TRBJ2-3	NA	TRBV7-9	TRBD1	CASSPGDRAGLPQYF	TGTGCCAGCAGCCCCGGTGACAGGGCCGGGTTACCACAGTATTTT
TRBJ2-7	NA	TRBV9	NA	CASSVKGLVDEQYF	TGTGCCAGCAGCGTAAAGGGATTGGTGGACGAGCAGTACTTC
TRBJ1-2	NA	TRBV18	TRBD1	CASSALQPDRANYGYTF	TGTGCCAGCTCAGCACTACAACCGGACAGGGCGAACTATGGCTACACCTTC
TRBJ1-2	NA	TRBV14	NA	CASSLSTGAYGYTF	TGTGCCAGCAGCCTCTCGACAGGAGCCTATGGCTACACCTTC
TRBJ2-1	few	TRBV14	TRBD2	CASSSPLSGSHNNEQFF	TGTGCCAGCAGCTCACCCCTTAGCGGGAGCCACAACAATGAGCAGTTCTTC
TRBJ1-2	NA	TRBV2	NA	CASMSSLENYGYTF	TGTGCCAGCATGAGTTCTTTAGAAAACTATGGCTACACCTTC
TRBJ1-5	NA	TRBV5-1	NA	CASSLYGADNQPQHF	TGCGCCAGCAGCTTGTATGGGGCAGACAATCAGCCCCAGCATTTT
TRBJ2-1	NA	TRBV7-9	TRBD2	CASSFRTSGSYSYNEQFF	TGTGCCAGCAGCTTTAGGACTAGCGGAAGTTACTCCTACAATGAGCAGTTCTTC
TRBJ2-1	NA	TRBV11-2	TRBD2	CASSASRGLHNEQFF	TGTGCCAGCAGCGCCAGCCGGGGACTACACAATGAGCAGTTCTTC
TRBJ2-1	NA	TRBV18	TRBD1	CASSPTGGANEQFF	TGTGCCAGCTCACCGACAGGGGGGGCCAATGAGCAGTTCTTC
TRBJ2-1	NA	TRBV25-1	NA	CASSEYTSDPSSYNEQFF	TGTGCCAGCAGTGAATATACCAGCGACCCGAGCTCCTACAATGAGCAGTTCTTC
TRBJ2-7	NA	TRBV5-1	NA	CASSLRTQYEQYF	TGCGCCAGCAGCTTGCGGACACAGTACGAGCAGTACTTC
TRBJ2-1	NA	TRBV6-5	NA	CASSYGGANEQFF	TGTGCCAGCAGTTACGGAGGGGCAAATGAGCAGTTCTTC
TRBJ2-1	NA	TRBV9	TRBD2	CASSGGLATNEQFF	TGTGCCAGCAGCGGGGGACTAGCAACAAATGAGCAGTTCTTC
TRBJ2-7	NA	TRBV7-9	TRBD1	CASSLDRGQGEQYF	TGTGCCAGCAGCTTGGACAGGGGGCAGGGGGAGCAGTACTTC
TRBJ1-1	few	TRBV18	NA	CASSHSGVLDTEAFF	TGTGCCAGCTCGCATTCAGGGGTCTTGGACACTGAAGCTTTCTTT
TRBJ2-3	NA	TRBV5-1	NA	CASNPLEDNTDTQYF	TGCGCCAGCAATCCGTTGGAGGATAACACAGATACGCAGTATTTT
TRBJ2-4	NA	TRBV2	NA	CASKGAPLAKNIQYF	TGTGCCAGCAAAGGGGCCCCTTTGGCCAAAAACATTCAGTACTTC
TRBJ2-1	NA	TRBV7-3	TRBD2	CASSPQAGGKYNEQFF	TGTGCCAGCAGCCCCCAAGCGGGAGGAAAGTACAATGAGCAGTTCTTC
TRBJ2-6	once	TRBV27	NA	CASSGRDINSGANVLTF	TGTGCCAGCAGTGGCCGGGACATAAACTCTGGGGCCAACGTCCTGACTTTC
TRBJ2-6	NA	TRBV7-8	TRBD1	CASSLALWTGFSTTSGANVLTF	TGTGCCAGCAGCTTAGCGCTTTGGACAGGGTTTAGTACAACCTCTGGGGCCAACGTCCTGACTTTC
TRBJ1-1	NA	TRBV5-1	NA	CASSFNQPWGAEAFF	TGCGCCAGCAGCTTCAACCAACCTTGGGGCGCTGAAGCTTTCTTT
TRBJ1-1	once	TRBV11-1	NA	CASSLSVNTEAFF	TGTGCCAGCAGCTTATCAGTGAACACTGAAGCTTTCTTT
TRBJ2-3	NA	TRBV6-5	NA	CASSSAPDTQYF	TGTGCCAGCAGTTCGGCACCAGATACGCAGTATTTT
TRBJ1-1	NA	TRBV4-3	TRBD1	CASSQTLGQLNTEAFF	TGCGCCAGCAGCCAAACTCTGGGACAGTTGAACACTGAAGCTTTCTTT
TRBJ2-2	NA	TRBV2	NA	CASDGTNTGELFF	TGTGCCAGCGACGGGACAAACACCGGGGAGCTGTTTTTT
TRBJ2-7	NA	TRBV27	NA	CASSIRQANSYEQYF	TGTGCCAGCAGTATCAGACAGGCGAACTCCTACGAGCAGTACTTC
TRBJ2-2	NA	TRBV19	TRBD1	CASGFRQGATGELFF	TGTGCCAGTGGATTTCGACAGGGCGCGACCGGGGAGCTGTTTTTT
TRBJ2-3	NA	TRBV4-3	NA	CASSQETSTDTQYF	TGCGCCAGCAGCCAAGAGACTAGCACAGATACGCAGTATTTT
TRBJ2-7	NA	TRBV10-3	NA	CAISAGTESSYEQYF	TGTGCCATCAGCGCCGGGACCGAAAGCTCCTACGAGCAGTACTTC
TRBJ2-4	once	TRBV29-1	NA	CSVVEGLTNIQYF	TGCAGCGTTGTTGAGGGTTTAACAAACATTCAGTACTTC
TRBJ2-1	NA	TRBV7-8	NA	CASSPTSDEQFF	TGTGCCAGCAGCCCGACCTCAGATGAGCAGTTCTTC
TRBJ2-2	NA	TRBV29-1	TRBD1	CSVLQGDRYTGELFF	TGCAGCGTTTTGCAAGGGGACAGATACACCGGGGAGCTGTTTTTT
TRBJ1-3	NA	TRBV13	TRBD1	CASSNRQGRRNTIYF	TGTGCCAGCAGCAACCGACAGGGGCGCCGAAACACCATATATTTT
TRBJ2-1	NA	TRBV29-1	NA	CSVVQGIDEQFF	TGCAGCGTTGTACAGGGCATCGATGAGCAGTTCTTC
TRBJ2-1	NA	TRBV7-9	NA	CASSLAHNEQFF	TGTGCCAGCAGCTTAGCGCACAATGAGCAGTTCTTC
TRBJ1-2	NA	TRBV28	NA	CASRPSYRAKAYGYTF	TGTGCCAGCAGGCCATCCTACAGGGCGAAGGCCTATGGCTACACCTTC
TRBJ2-1	NA	TRBV5-5	TRBD1	CASSLSLTGGLEWRYNEQFF	TGTGCCAGCAGCTTGAGTCTTACAGGGGGCTTAGAGTGGCGGTACAATGAGCAGTTCTTC
TRBJ1-4	once	TRBV14	NA	CASSPLGATNEKLFF	TGTGCCAGCAGCCCGTTAGGTGCAACTAATGAAAAACTGTTTTTT
TRBJ2-7	once	TRBV5-1	TRBD1	CASSSTGVGEQYF	TGCGCCAGCAGCTCGACAGGGGTGGGAGAGCAGTACTTC
TRBJ1-1	NA	TRBV7-3	NA	CASSLSAGGDTEAFF	TGTGCCAGCAGCTTAAGTGCAGGAGGAGACACTGAAGCTTTCTTT
TRBJ2-7	NA	TRBV6-1	NA	CASSEAARVGLWEQYF	TGTGCCAGCAGTGAAGCCGCCAGGGTGGGACTTTGGGAGCAGTACTTC
TRBJ1-2	NA	TRBV5-4	NA	CASSYPGRDHNYGYTF	TGTGCCAGCAGTTACCCCGGCAGGGACCATAACTATGGCTACACCTTC
TRBJ2-7	NA	TRBV7-9	TRBD2	CASSVGTSGREGEQYF	TGTGCCAGCAGCGTAGGGACTAGCGGGAGAGAGGGCGAGCAGTACTTC
TRBJ2-1	NA	TRBV29-1	NA	CSVVGFRERNNEQFF	TGCAGCGTTGTTGGTTTCAGGGAACGAAACAATGAGCAGTTCTTC
TRBJ1-2	NA	TRBV15	NA	CATSNFGGYGYTF	TGTGCCACCAGCAATTTTGGGGGGTATGGCTACACCTTC
TRBJ1-1	NA	TRBV27	NA	CASSPQENTEAFF	TGTGCCAGCAGTCCCCAGGAGAACACTGAAGCTTTCTTT
TRBJ2-7	NA	TRBV27	TRBD2	CASQTRTSGRIYEQYF	TGTGCCAGTCAAACACGGACTAGCGGGAGAATCTACGAGCAGTACTTC
TRBJ1-5	NA	TRBV4-3	NA	CASSQDRGVPQHF	TGCGCCAGCAGCCAAGACAGGGGAGTGCCCCAGCATTTT